The entry that follows covers one T cell receptor beta chain sequence. Its antigen target is currently unknown. The input lacks base qualities; no much larger clone sits a single base away. Whole blood was collected in K2EDTA tubes by collaborating institutions according to the institutions' own protocols. For TCRbeta analysis, collaborators shipped samples in one of three forms: frozen whole blood, isolated PBMCs, or DNA extracted from either of those sample types. This entry belongs to a study of blood T cell repertoires in COVID-19 (dated by TCRdb to 2020 to 2021). The study in broad terms: Collaborator samples came from the United States, Italy and Spain and covered acute and convalescent phases of COVID-19. The prospective study material was composed of cDNA or gDNA derived from T cells, B-cell-depleted T cells, or PBMCs. Subjects who had been exposed to COVID-19, were actively infected with it, or had recovered from it provided the deeply sampled blood TCRbeta repertoires that made up the dataset. The repertoires were released in a freely available public database meant as a resource for research on the immune response to SARS-CoV-2. The samples were drawn from two sources: the first 160 participants of the ongoing ImmuneRACE study, and fewer than 1,500 subjects contributed by 6 global collaborators. Sample metadata almost always included a de-identified subject ID, COVID-19 status, age in years and sex. HLA class I and class II types, where available, came from metadata supplied by the sample provider rather than from assay-based typing.

V is reduced by 4 bases and J by 8 bases, leaving a spacing of 20 bases between them. CDR1 and CDR2, looked up from the germline V gene, are SGHTA and FQGNSA. The CDR3 has 16 amino acids, counting the end cysteine and phenylalanine. Just the 48-base CDR3 DNA is kept, in frame starting at base 1. TCRbeta CDR3 regions were amplified from genomic DNA using the immunoSEQ Assay, a bias-controlled multiplex PCR. Regarding the original processing steps: The number of nucleated cells in each sample was estimated from the amplification of reference gene primers within the assay. To quantify the absolute abundance of each unique TCRbeta CDR3 rearrangement, sequence reads were collapsed and filtered. For each sample, productive Simpson clonality was calculated as the square root of Simpson's diversity index over productive rearrangements. TCRdb re-hosts the immuneACCESS table, in-frame sequences only. Its copies lack some clones; in the studies checked, an unresolved V gene accounts for under half of them, and the cause for the rest is not known. V and J calls plus clone size are reproduced from that table; the DNA served to infer D and trimming. In all, the sample holds roughly 240,000 clones, and 70% to 90% of those were seen once. About 3.6% of the sample lies in the top ten.

General findings and caveats noted by the study authors: The quantity of clinical and demographic metadata differed by source and by participant and was supplied without curation.

This clonotype originated in a man in his late teens or twenties with active or convalescent COVID-19. This chain is built from TRBV7-2 and TRBJ1-4, with TRBD1 tentatively as D gene (6 bases match). The sequenced material came from peripheral blood. The CDR3 here reads CASSSGVRSGGEKLFF. The sequence in DNA is TGTGCCAGCAGCTCAGGGGTACGCTCGGGAGGGGAAAAACTGTTTTTT.